This is a list of T cell receptor beta chains from one sample in a study of cytomegalovirus exposure and HLA in healthy donors. Data came from immunoSEQ multiplex PCR; TCRdb stores just in-frame clones and leaves some out. The data contain about 150,000 clones, 75% to 90% of them singletons. Sequenced: PBMCs. The source is a male donor in good health and CMV-seronegative. Each CDR3 is given with its conserved first and last residue. The order of the fields is CDR3 protein, CDR3 DNA, D gene, V gene, clone size, J gene. The D gene is left open where the match is weak. For some rows the clone size is stated as once, few or many, or as a class when expanded; others skip it.

CDR3: CASSPPGTGGNTQYF
DNA: TGTGCCAGCTCACCTCCGGGGACAGGGGGAAATACGCAGTATTTT
D: TRBD1
V: TRBV18
size: NA
J: TRBJ2-3

CDR3: CASSSQNNEQFF
DNA: TGTGCCAGCAGTTCGCAGAACAATGAGCAGTTCTTC
D: NA
V: TRBV6-5
size: once
J: TRBJ2-1

CDR3: CAWSANRGSEAFF
DNA: TGTGCCTGGAGTGCCAACAGGGGATCTGAAGCTTTCTTT
D: TRBD1
V: TRBV30
size: NA
J: TRBJ1-1

CDR3: CASIKAKPRVGGDEQYF
DNA: TGTGCCAGCATCAAAGCAAAGCCTCGGGTAGGGGGCGACGAGCAGTACTTC
D: TRBD1
V: TRBV7-8
size: NA
J: TRBJ2-7

CDR3: CASRIQGAATEAFF
DNA: TGTGCCAGCAGGATACAGGGGGCTGCCACTGAAGCTTTCTTT
D: TRBD1
V: TRBV6-5
size: few
J: TRBJ1-1

CDR3: CAWSLKQGAVGEKLFF
DNA: TGTGCCTGGTCCCTGAAACAGGGGGCGGTAGGAGAAAAACTGTTTTTT
D: TRBD1
V: TRBV30
size: NA
J: TRBJ1-4

CDR3: CASRVAGGRYEQYF
DNA: TGTGCCAGCCGCGTAGCGGGGGGGCGCTACGAGCAGTACTTC
D: TRBD2
V: TRBV6-5
size: NA
J: TRBJ2-7

CDR3: CASSPWGGSTNTGELFF
DNA: TGCGCCAGCAGCCCCTGGGGGGGATCCACGAACACCGGGGAGCTGTTTTTT
D: TRBD2
V: TRBV5-1
size: NA
J: TRBJ2-2

CDR3: CASKTGALGYTF
DNA: TGTGCCAGTAAGACAGGGGCGCTTGGCTACACTTTC
D: TRBD1
V: TRBV19
size: NA
J: TRBJ1-2

CDR3: CASSLSRDSADTQYF
DNA: TGTGCCAGCAGCTTGTCCCGGGACAGCGCAGATACGCAGTATTTT
D: TRBD1
V: TRBV5-5
size: NA
J: TRBJ2-3

CDR3: CASSQGSRGDYGYTF
DNA: TGCGCCAGCAGCCAAGGGTCCAGGGGAGACTATGGCTACACCTTC
D: NA
V: TRBV4-3
size: few
J: TRBJ1-2

CDR3: CATSAGQGSYEQYF
DNA: TGTGCCACCAGCGCAGGACAGGGCTCCTACGAGCAGTACTTC
D: TRBD1
V: TRBV15
size: NA
J: TRBJ2-7

CDR3: CASTLGTGGGEKLFF
DNA: TGTGCCAGCACCCTAGGGACAGGGGGAGGTGAAAAACTGTTTTTT
D: TRBD1
V: TRBV9
size: NA
J: TRBJ1-4

CDR3: CASSQDYRSSYNSPLHF
DNA: TGCGCCAGCAGCCAAGATTACAGGAGCTCCTATAATTCACCCCTCCACTTT
D: NA
V: TRBV4-1
size: NA
J: TRBJ1-6

CDR3: CASSFRQKNTGELFF
DNA: TGTGCCAGCAGTTTCCGACAGAAGAACACCGGGGAGCTGTTTTTT
D: NA
V: TRBV6-6
size: NA
J: TRBJ2-2

CDR3: CASSPGPYNEQFF
DNA: TGTGCCAGTAGCCCTGGGCCCTACAATGAGCAGTTCTTC
D: NA
V: TRBV19
size: NA
J: TRBJ2-1

CDR3: CASSSIGTVGNSPLHF
DNA: TGTGCCAGCAGTTCGATTGGGACAGTCGGCAATTCACCCCTCCACTTT
D: TRBD1
V: TRBV27
size: NA
J: TRBJ1-6

CDR3: CASSARSGTGYFGELFF
DNA: TGTGCCAGCAGCGCAAGATCCGGGACAGGGTACTTCGGGGAGCTGTTTTTT
D: TRBD1
V: TRBV9
size: NA
J: TRBJ2-2

CDR3: CSGRQGPNTEAFF
DNA: TGCAGCGGCCGACAGGGGCCGAACACTGAAGCTTTCTTT
D: TRBD1
V: TRBV29-1
size: NA
J: TRBJ1-1

CDR3: CASSQKSGGYEQYF
DNA: TGCGCCAGCAGCCAAAAATCAGGGGGCTACGAGCAGTACTTC
D: TRBD1
V: TRBV4-1
size: once
J: TRBJ2-7

CDR3: CASSSGTGNSNQPQHF
DNA: TGTGCCAGCAGCAGCGGGACAGGGAATAGCAATCAGCCCCAGCATTTT
D: TRBD1
V: TRBV5-5
size: NA
J: TRBJ1-5

CDR3: CASSYFDTSSYEQYF
DNA: TGTGCCAGCAGTTATTTCGACACTTCATCTTACGAGCAGTACTTC
D: NA
V: TRBV6-6
size: NA
J: TRBJ2-7

CDR3: CASSGAGTRFLAFF
DNA: TGTGCCAGCAGTGGAGCTGGGACACGGTTCTTAGCTTTCTTT
D: NA
V: TRBV6-1
size: NA
J: TRBJ1-1

CDR3: CASSLHITGPNYGYTF
DNA: TGCGCCAGCAGCTTGCATATTACAGGTCCTAACTATGGCTACACCTTC
D: NA
V: TRBV5-1
size: NA
J: TRBJ1-2

CDR3: CASSLAGVNQPQHF
DNA: TGTGCCAGCAGCTTGGCAGGGGTGAATCAGCCCCAGCATTTT
D: NA
V: TRBV5-6
size: NA
J: TRBJ1-5

CDR3: CASSEAGYEQYF
DNA: TGCGCCAGCAGTGAAGCTGGCTACGAGCAGTACTTC
D: NA
V: TRBV10-2
size: NA
J: TRBJ2-7

CDR3: CASSLNRVRGTEAFF
DNA: TGCGCCAGCAGCCTGAACAGGGTACGAGGGACTGAAGCTTTCTTT
D: NA
V: TRBV4-1
size: few
J: TRBJ1-1

CDR3: CAASVDNNQPQHF
DNA: TGTGCCGCCTCCGTCGACAACAATCAGCCCCAGCATTTT
D: NA
V: TRBV6-5
size: NA
J: TRBJ1-5

CDR3: CSGTGRQAFF
DNA: TGCAGTGGGACAGGACGGCAAGCTTTCTTT
D: TRBD1
V: TRBV20-1
size: NA
J: TRBJ1-1

CDR3: CASGWGAEQYF
DNA: TGTGCCAGCGGTTGGGGAGCCGAGCAGTACTTC
D: NA
V: TRBV27
size: NA
J: TRBJ2-7

CDR3: CASSPTNRGSGNSPLHF
DNA: TGTGCCAGCAGCCCCACAAACAGGGGTTCGGGTAATTCACCCCTCCACTTT
D: TRBD1
V: TRBV25-1
size: NA
J: TRBJ1-6

CDR3: CASRGGGGTEAFF
DNA: TGTGCCAGTAGAGGCGGGGGGGGGACTGAAGCTTTCTTT
D: NA
V: TRBV6-6
size: NA
J: TRBJ1-1

CDR3: CASSYGGDPYEQYF
DNA: TGTGCCAGCAGTTACGGCGGGGATCCCTACGAGCAGTACTTC
D: NA
V: TRBV6-5
size: NA
J: TRBJ2-7

CDR3: CASSPDRDGSYEQYF
DNA: TGTGCCAGCAGCCCGGACAGGGACGGCTCCTACGAGCAGTACTTC
D: TRBD1
V: TRBV7-6
size: NA
J: TRBJ2-7

CDR3: CASSLLDTEKPQHF
DNA: TGTGCCAGCAGCTTACTGGACACGGAGAAGCCCCAGCATTTT
D: NA
V: TRBV7-2
size: once
J: TRBJ1-5

CDR3: CASSESALGLYEQYF
DNA: TGCGCCAGCAGTGAGTCGGCCTTGGGGCTCTACGAGCAGTACTTC
D: NA
V: TRBV10-1
size: NA
J: TRBJ2-7

CDR3: CASSTKGESYEQYF
DNA: TGTGCCAGCAGCACAAAGGGAGAGTCCTACGAGCAGTACTTC
D: NA
V: TRBV7-9
size: NA
J: TRBJ2-7

CDR3: CASSETGTDPSYEQYF
DNA: TGTGCCAGCAGTGAAACCGGGACAGACCCATCCTACGAGCAGTACTTC
D: TRBD1
V: TRBV6-1
size: NA
J: TRBJ2-7

CDR3: CASSMAPGAGEQYF
DNA: TGTGCCAGTAGCATGGCCCCAGGGGCTGGCGAGCAGTACTTC
D: NA
V: TRBV19
size: NA
J: TRBJ2-7

CDR3: CASSWTGVATNEKLFF
DNA: TGTGCCAGCAGTTGGACAGGGGTTGCAACTAATGAAAAACTGTTTTTT
D: TRBD1
V: TRBV6-5
size: NA
J: TRBJ1-4

CDR3: CASSKIQGSTDTQYF
DNA: TGCGCCAGCAGCAAAATACAGGGGAGCACAGATACGCAGTATTTT
D: TRBD1
V: TRBV4-1
size: NA
J: TRBJ2-3

CDR3: CASSLEGAVTDTQYF
DNA: TGCGCCAGCAGCTTAGAGGGGGCCGTCACAGATACGCAGTATTTT
D: TRBD1
V: TRBV5-1
size: NA
J: TRBJ2-3

CDR3: CASSADSPRGANVLTF
DNA: TGTGCCAGCAGTGCGGACAGCCCGCGGGGGGCCAACGTCCTGACTTTC
D: NA
V: TRBV25-1
size: NA
J: TRBJ2-6

CDR3: CASSPLPGTGARATEQFF
DNA: TGCGCCAGCAGCCCCCTTCCCGGGACAGGGGCCAGGGCCACTGAGCAGTTCTTC
D: TRBD1
V: TRBV5-1
size: NA
J: TRBJ2-1

CDR3: CASRQGPYTGELFF
DNA: TGTGCCAGTAGACAGGGACCCTACACCGGGGAGCTGTTTTTT
D: NA
V: TRBV19
size: NA
J: TRBJ2-2

CDR3: CASSPRTGNNEKLFF
DNA: TGTGCCAGCAGCCCGCGGACAGGGAATAATGAAAAACTGTTTTTT
D: TRBD1
V: TRBV11-2
size: NA
J: TRBJ1-4

CDR3: CASSSGGANTGELFF
DNA: TGCGCCAGCAGCTCAGGGGGCGCGAACACCGGGGAGCTGTTTTTT
D: TRBD1
V: TRBV5-1
size: NA
J: TRBJ2-2